A selection of T cell receptor beta chains follows, all from one sample in a study of blood T cell repertoires in COVID-19. Data came from immunoSEQ multiplex PCR; TCRdb stores just in-frame clones and leaves some out. The sample has around 140,000 clones; nearly 70% are singletons. Specimen: peripheral blood. These receptors were obtained from a woman in her 70s with acute or convalescent COVID-19. CDR3s include the opening cysteine and the closing phenylalanine or tryptophan. A D gene is named only where the DNA matches it firmly. Part of the rows lack a size; the others show once, few, many or a class for expanded clones.

.	TRBV2	once	TRBJ2-7	CASSESAYEQYF	TGTGCCAGCAGTGAAAGCGCCTACGAGCAGTACTTC
.	TRBV28	.	TRBJ2-3	CASRSGLLSTDTQYF	TGTGCCAGCAGATCTGGGCTCCTTAGCACAGATACGCAGTATTTT
.	TRBV14	.	TRBJ1-6	CASRPNSYNSPLHF	TGTGCCAGCCGTCCAAACAGCTATAATTCACCCCTCCACTTT
.	TRBV29-1	once	TRBJ2-1	CSVKYIQPYNEQFF	TGCAGCGTAAAGTACATACAGCCCTACAATGAGCAGTTCTTC
TRBD1	TRBV6-5	.	TRBJ1-2	CASRVGQGEGYTF	TGTGCCAGCAGAGTGGGACAGGGGGAAGGCTACACCTTC
TRBD2	TRBV19	few	TRBJ2-2	CASSLSGGLNTGELFF	TGTGCCAGTAGCCTAAGCGGGGGGCTAAACACCGGGGAGCTGTTTTTT
TRBD1	TRBV3-1/TRBV3-2	few	TRBJ1-6	CASSPLTGQDSPLHF	TGTGCCAGCAGCCCTCTGACAGGACAGGACTCACCCCTCCACTTT
TRBD1	TRBV10-3	few	TRBJ1-2	CATTAGDRADYGYTF	TGTGCCACCACAGCCGGGGACAGGGCGGACTATGGCTACACCTTC
TRBD1	TRBV30	.	TRBJ1-2	CAWSVRTGALVTF	TGTGCCTGGAGTGTACGGACAGGGGCGCTCGTCACCTTC
.	TRBV6-5	few	TRBJ2-7	CASSYDSTYEQYF	TGTGCCAGCAGTTACGACAGTACCTACGAGCAGTACTTC
TRBD1	TRBV28	once	TRBJ1-5	CASSPTGGKGTPQHF	TGTGCCAGCAGTCCGACAGGGGGAAAAGGAACGCCCCAGCATTTT
.	TRBV27	.	TRBJ2-7	CASRSVGEGYEQYF	TGTGCCAGCAGGTCGGTGGGAGAGGGCTACGAGCAGTACTTC
TRBD1	TRBV3-1/TRBV3-2	.	TRBJ1-5	CASSQQTGAQVGQPQHF	TGTGCCAGCAGCCAACAGACAGGGGCCCAGGTTGGACAGCCCCAGCATTTT
.	TRBV5-6	.	TRBJ1-6	CASSLVGQRHNSPLHF	TGTGCCAGCAGCTTGGTCGGACAACGGCATAATTCACCCCTCCACTTT
TRBD1	TRBV18	.	TRBJ2-7	CASSPGTGGDEQYF	TGTGCCAGCTCACCAGGGACAGGGGGCGACGAGCAGTACTTC
TRBD1	TRBV18	.	TRBJ2-7	CASSLRQGASYEQYF	TGTGCCAGCTCACTCCGACAGGGGGCATCCTACGAGCAGTACTTC
.	TRBV7-9	.	TRBJ1-3	CASSPRTGSRNTIYF	TGTGCCAGCAGCCCCCGAACAGGGTCAAGAAACACCATATATTTT
TRBD2	TRBV28	.	TRBJ2-7	CASSQTSGRVRVYEQYF	TGTGCCAGCAGCCAGACTAGCGGGAGAGTCCGGGTGTACGAGCAGTACTTC
TRBD1	TRBV7-9	few	TRBJ1-3	CASSVGTGVLTSGNTIYF	TGTGCCAGCAGCGTGGGGACAGGAGTTCTGACCTCTGGAAACACCATATATTTT
TRBD1	TRBV7-2	.	TRBJ2-3	CASSSTGTGGSYHSDTQYF	TGTGCCAGCAGCTCCACCGGGACAGGGGGCTCTTATCACTCGGATACGCAGTATTTT
TRBD1	TRBV19	.	TRBJ1-2	CASSMTGERYGYTF	TGTGCCAGTAGTATGACAGGGGAACGCTATGGCTACACCTTC
TRBD2	TRBV6-4	few	TRBJ2-1	CASSVMGGVDEQFF	TGTGCCAGCAGTGTGATGGGGGGGGTCGATGAGCAGTTCTTC
TRBD2	TRBV7-9	many	TRBJ2-7	CASSWDYSEQYF	TGTGCCAGCAGCTGGGACTATTCCGAGCAGTACTTC
TRBD1	TRBV27	.	TRBJ2-2	CASSPGQGGNTGELFF	TGTGCCAGCAGTCCCGGACAGGGTGGGAACACCGGGGAGCTGTTTTTT
TRBD1	TRBV29-1	.	TRBJ1-4	CSVSGTGGGTNEKLFF	TGCAGCGTATCCGGGACAGGGGGCGGAACTAATGAAAAACTGTTTTTT
TRBD1	TRBV4-3	.	TRBJ1-4	CASSQEGTGSYEKLFF	TGCGCCAGCAGCCAAGAGGGGACAGGGAGTTACGAAAAACTGTTTTTT
.	TRBV5-1	.	TRBJ2-3	CASSSDRRGLTDTQYF	TGCGCCAGCAGCTCGGACAGGAGGGGTTTAACAGATACGCAGTATTTT
TRBD1	TRBV11-2	few	TRBJ1-1	CATRGTGRHTEAFF	TGTGCCACCAGGGGGACAGGAAGACATACTGAAGCTTTCTTT
TRBD2	TRBV3-1/TRBV3-2	.	TRBJ2-7	CASSQFAGGPLSEQYF	TGTGCCAGCAGCCAGTTTGCGGGGGGACCCCTAAGCGAGCAGTACTTC
TRBD1	TRBV29-1	few	TRBJ1-1	CSATGQMNTEAFF	TGCAGCGCCACGGGACAGATGAACACTGAAGCTTTCTTT
TRBD1	TRBV2	.	TRBJ1-6	CASSERQGFNSPLHF	TGTGCCAGCAGTGAACGACAGGGGTTTAATTCACCCCTCCACTTT
.	TRBV29-1	.	TRBJ1-1	CSVVPGLLNTEAFF	TGCAGCGTGGTGCCGGGACTATTGAACACTGAAGCTTTCTTT
TRBD1	TRBV27	.	TRBJ1-1	CASSLSPGGGSEAFF	TGTGCCAGCAGTTTATCCCCAGGGGGAGGTAGTGAAGCTTTCTTT
TRBD2	TRBV7-2	.	TRBJ2-3	CASSFGRALSDTQYF	TGTGCCAGCAGCTTCGGGAGGGCCTTATCAGATACGCAGTATTTT
.	TRBV6-6	.	TRBJ2-1	CASSYPRNRYNEQFF	TGTGCCAGCAGTTACCCGCGAAATCGATACAATGAGCAGTTCTTC
TRBD1	TRBV7-2	.	TRBJ1-5	CASSKDRGDSTQHF	TGTGCCAGCAGCAAGGACAGGGGGGATTCGACCCAGCATTTT
TRBD2	TRBV11-2	.	TRBJ2-7	CASSWGLGYEQYF	TGTGCCAGCAGCTGGGGACTAGGGTACGAGCAGTACTTC
.	TRBV6-2/TRBV6-3	.	TRBJ1-2	CASSQTNYGYTF	TGTGCCAGCAGTCAGACTAACTATGGCTACACCTTC
.	TRBV19	.	TRBJ2-1	CASSSGGVYNEQFF	TGTGCCAGTAGTAGCGGCGGGGTATACAATGAGCAGTTCTTC
.	TRBV7-2	once	TRBJ2-3	CASSPRGASFTDTQYF	TGTGCCAGCAGCCCCCGTGGGGCCTCATTCACAGATACGCAGTATTTT
TRBD1	TRBV10-1	.	TRBJ2-4	CASSESTGTGENIQYF	TGCGCCAGCAGTGAATCAACCGGGACAGGGGAAAACATTCAGTACTTC
TRBD1	TRBV3-1/TRBV3-2	.	TRBJ1-3	CASSQVYGRGQGNTIYF	TGTGCCAGCAGCCAAGTTTACGGTAGGGGGCAAGGAAACACCATATATTTT
TRBD2	TRBV11-3	.	TRBJ2-7	CASSQLALPYEQYF	TGTGCCAGCAGCCAACTAGCGCTGCCCTACGAGCAGTACTTC
.	TRBV4-1	.	TRBJ2-7	CASSRPGAYEQYF	TGCGCCAGCAGCCGCCCAGGGGCATACGAGCAGTACTTC
TRBD1	TRBV5-1	.	TRBJ2-2	CASSLWQGADTGELFF	TGCGCCAGCAGCTTGTGGCAGGGGGCCGACACCGGGGAGCTGTTTTTT
.	TRBV3-1/TRBV3-2	.	TRBJ2-2	CASSHQIGGSGELFF	TGTGCCAGCAGCCATCAAATAGGAGGGTCCGGGGAGCTGTTTTTT
TRBD2	TRBV11-2	many	TRBJ2-1	CASSPSSGIYNEQFF	TGTGCCAGCAGCCCAAGTAGCGGGATCTACAATGAGCAGTTCTTC
.	TRBV7-6	.	TRBJ2-7	CASSFPSGEQYF	TGTGCCAGCAGCTTTCCCTCGGGTGAGCAGTACTTC
TRBD2	TRBV2	.	TRBJ2-1	CASRLAGGPHEQFF	TGTGCCAGCAGGCTAGCGGGGGGGCCCCATGAGCAGTTCTTC
TRBD2	TRBV11-2	.	TRBJ2-1	CASSRLAGGRYNEQFF	TGTGCCAGCAGCCGACTAGCGGGGGGGAGGTACAATGAGCAGTTCTTC
TRBD1	TRBV7-6	.	TRBJ2-7	CASSRETGTGGEQYF	TGTGCCAGCAGCCGTGAGACCGGGACAGGGGGCGAGCAGTACTTC
TRBD1	TRBV28	.	TRBJ1-4	CASSLAGQGNEKLFF	TGTGCCAGCAGCCTCGCGGGACAGGGAAACGAAAAACTGTTTTTT
TRBD2	TRBV7-2	.	TRBJ2-2	CASSSQTSRAGELFF	TGTGCCAGCAGCTCCCAGACTAGCCGGGCCGGGGAGCTGTTTTTT